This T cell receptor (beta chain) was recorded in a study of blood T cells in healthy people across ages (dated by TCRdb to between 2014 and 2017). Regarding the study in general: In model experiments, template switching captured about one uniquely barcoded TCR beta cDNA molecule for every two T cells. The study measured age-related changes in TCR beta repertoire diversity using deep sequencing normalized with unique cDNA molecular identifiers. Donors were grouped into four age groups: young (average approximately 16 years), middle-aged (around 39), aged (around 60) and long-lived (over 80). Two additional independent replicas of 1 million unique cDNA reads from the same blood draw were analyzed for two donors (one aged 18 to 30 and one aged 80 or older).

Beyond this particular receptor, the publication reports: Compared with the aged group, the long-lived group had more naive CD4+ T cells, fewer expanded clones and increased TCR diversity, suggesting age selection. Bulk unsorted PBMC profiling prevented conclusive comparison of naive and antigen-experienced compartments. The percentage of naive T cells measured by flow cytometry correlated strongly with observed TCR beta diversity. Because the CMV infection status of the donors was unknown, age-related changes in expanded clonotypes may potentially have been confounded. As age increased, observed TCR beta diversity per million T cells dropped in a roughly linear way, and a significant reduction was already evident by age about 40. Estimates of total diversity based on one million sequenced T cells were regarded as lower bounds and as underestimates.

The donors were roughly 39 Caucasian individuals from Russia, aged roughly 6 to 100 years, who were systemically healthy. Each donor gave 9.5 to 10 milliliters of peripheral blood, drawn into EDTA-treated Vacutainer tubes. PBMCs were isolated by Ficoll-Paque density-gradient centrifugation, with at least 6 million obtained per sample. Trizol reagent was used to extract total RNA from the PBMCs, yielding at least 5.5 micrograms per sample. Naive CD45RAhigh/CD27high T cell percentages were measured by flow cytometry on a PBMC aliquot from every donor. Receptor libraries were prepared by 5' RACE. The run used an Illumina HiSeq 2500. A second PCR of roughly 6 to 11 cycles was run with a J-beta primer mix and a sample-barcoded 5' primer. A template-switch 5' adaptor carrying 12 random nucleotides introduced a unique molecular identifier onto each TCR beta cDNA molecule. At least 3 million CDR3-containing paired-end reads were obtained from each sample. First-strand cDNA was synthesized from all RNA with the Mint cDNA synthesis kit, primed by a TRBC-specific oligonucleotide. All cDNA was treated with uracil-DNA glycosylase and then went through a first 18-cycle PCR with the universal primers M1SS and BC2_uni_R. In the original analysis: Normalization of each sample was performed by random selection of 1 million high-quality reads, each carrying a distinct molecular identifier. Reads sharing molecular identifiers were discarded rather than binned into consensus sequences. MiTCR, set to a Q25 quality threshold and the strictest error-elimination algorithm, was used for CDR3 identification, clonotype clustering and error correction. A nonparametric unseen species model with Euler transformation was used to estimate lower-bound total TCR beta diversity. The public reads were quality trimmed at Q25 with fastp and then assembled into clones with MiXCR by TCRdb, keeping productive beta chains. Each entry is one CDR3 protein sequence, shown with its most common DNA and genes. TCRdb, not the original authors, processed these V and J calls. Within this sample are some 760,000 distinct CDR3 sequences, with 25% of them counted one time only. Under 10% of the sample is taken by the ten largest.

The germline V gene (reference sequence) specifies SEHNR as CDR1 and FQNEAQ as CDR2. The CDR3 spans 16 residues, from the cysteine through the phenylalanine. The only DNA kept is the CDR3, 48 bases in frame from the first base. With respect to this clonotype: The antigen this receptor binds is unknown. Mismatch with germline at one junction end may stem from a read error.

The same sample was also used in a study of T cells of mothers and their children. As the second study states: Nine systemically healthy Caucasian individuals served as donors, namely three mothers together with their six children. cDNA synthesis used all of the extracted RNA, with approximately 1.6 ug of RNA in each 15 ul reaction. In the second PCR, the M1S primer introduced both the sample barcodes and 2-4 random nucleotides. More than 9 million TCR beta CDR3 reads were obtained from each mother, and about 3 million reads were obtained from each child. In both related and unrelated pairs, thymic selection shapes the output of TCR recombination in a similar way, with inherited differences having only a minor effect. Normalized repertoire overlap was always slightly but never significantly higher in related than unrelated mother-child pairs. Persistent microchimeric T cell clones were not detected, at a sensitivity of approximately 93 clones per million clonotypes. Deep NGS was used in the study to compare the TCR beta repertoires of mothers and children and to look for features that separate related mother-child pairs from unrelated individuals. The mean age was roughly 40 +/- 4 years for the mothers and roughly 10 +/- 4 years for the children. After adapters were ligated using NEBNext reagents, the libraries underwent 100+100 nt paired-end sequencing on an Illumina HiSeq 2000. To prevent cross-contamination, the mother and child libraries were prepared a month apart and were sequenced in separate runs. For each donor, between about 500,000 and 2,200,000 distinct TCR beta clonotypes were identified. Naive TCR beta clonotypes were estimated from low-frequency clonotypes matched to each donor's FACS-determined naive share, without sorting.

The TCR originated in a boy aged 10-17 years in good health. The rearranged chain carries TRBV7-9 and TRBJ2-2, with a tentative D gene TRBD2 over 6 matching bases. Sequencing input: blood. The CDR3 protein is CASSLAALAGAGELFF. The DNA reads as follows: TGCGCCAGCAGCTTAGCGGCGTTAGCTGGGGCCGGGGAGCTGTTTTTT. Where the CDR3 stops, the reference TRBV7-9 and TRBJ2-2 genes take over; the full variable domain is DTGVSQNPRHKITKRGQNVTFRCDPISEHNRLYWYRQTLGQGPEFLTYFQNEAQLEKSRLLSDRFSAERPKGSFSTLEIQRTEQGDSAMYLCASSLAALAGAGELFFGEGSRLTVL.